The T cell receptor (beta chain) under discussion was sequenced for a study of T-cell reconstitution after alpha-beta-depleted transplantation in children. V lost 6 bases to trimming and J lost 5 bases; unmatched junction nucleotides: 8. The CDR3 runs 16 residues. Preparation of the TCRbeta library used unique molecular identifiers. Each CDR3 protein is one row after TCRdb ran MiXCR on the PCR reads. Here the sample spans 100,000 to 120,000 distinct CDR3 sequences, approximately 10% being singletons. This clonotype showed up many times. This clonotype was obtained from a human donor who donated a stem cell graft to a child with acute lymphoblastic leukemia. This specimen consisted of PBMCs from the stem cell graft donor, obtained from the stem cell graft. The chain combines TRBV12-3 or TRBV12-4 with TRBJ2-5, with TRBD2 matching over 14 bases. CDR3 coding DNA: TGTGCCAGCAGCCTACAGACTAGCGGGGGGGCTGAGACCCAGTACTTC. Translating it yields CASSLQTSGGAETQYF.